These 22 T cell receptor beta chains were all obtained from the same sample, sequenced in a study of vaccination effects on CD4 cells after COVID-19. Ahead of sequencing, the ViraFEST assay grew antigen-specific CD4+ T cells using viral peptide pools. Following 10 days of culture, CD4+ T cells were isolated. PCR showed that the person got SARS-CoV-2 infection at some point between March and December 2020. Two-dose vaccination with either BNT162b2 or mRNA-1273 was given to the participants. Here immunoSEQ multiplex PCR was the method, and the copy in TCRdb shows in-frame clones only, minus some. This table holds some 15,000 clones, over 65% found once. Antigens of these TCRs are unknown. Here the sequenced sample was CD4+ T cells from PBMCs cultured with HCoV-NL63 spike peptides, taken after COVID-19 vaccination. Source of these receptors: a human donor who had a prior SARS-CoV-2 infection.

This chain links TRBV5-4 with TRBJ2-5; D not certain. V was cut by 0 bases and J by 4 bases, with 10 bases left in between. Germline V lookup: CDR1 SGHNT, CDR2 YYREEE (reference sequence). This CDR3 is built from 14 residues. CDR3 sequence (DNA): TGTGCCAGCAGCTTGGGGGCCACCTCAGAGACCCAGTACTTC. Translated: CASSLGATSETQYF.

This sequence joins TRBV9 and TRBJ2-5; D unclear. This CDR3 comprises 15 residues. The ends were cut back, 3 bases at V and 6 bases at J, with 18 bases in the middle. Germline loops: CDR1 SGDLS, CDR2 YYNGEE. The CDR3 nucleotides read TGTGCCAGCAGCGGAGGCCTCGCCGGCGTGAAGACCCAGTACTTC. Its translation: CASSGGLAGVKTQYF.

This chain joins TRBV5-6 and TRBJ1-1; D is uncertain. Between the trimmed V and J ends, which lost 0 bases and 3 bases, there was a span of 9 bases. CDR1 and CDR2 (germline): SGHDT, YYEEEE. This CDR3 is built from 14 residues. The CDR3 coding sequence is TGTGCCAGCAGCTTGGGTTACGTGGACACTGAAGCTTTCTTT. It translates to CASSLGYVDTEAFF.

The gene calls are TRBV14 and TRBJ2-1; D is tentatively TRBD1 or TRBD2 (7 bases each). The CDR3 covers 20 residues. With 6 bases removed from V and 4 bases from J, the gap between germline ends came to 31 bases. Germline CDR1 and CDR2: SGHDN and FVKESK. Here the CDR3 DNA reads TGTGCCAGCAGGAATACAGGGGACTACAAAGGGACTAACATATACAATGAGCAGTTCTTC. It specifies CASRNTGDYKGTNIYNEQFF.

The genes are TRBV6-2 or TRBV6-3 and TRBJ2-1; 9 bases line up with TRBD1. The V and J ends lost 5 bases and 0 bases, in that order; junction bases with no gene match: 5. Germline lookup yields CDR1 MNHEY and CDR2 SVGEGT. The CDR3 length is 16 residues. In DNA form, the CDR3 reads TGTGCCAGCAGTAGGGGACAGGGAAGCTCCTACAATGAGCAGTTCTTC. Translation: CASSRGQGSSYNEQFF.

This rearrangement joins TRBV9 to TRBJ2-7; 8 bases are a match to TRBD2. Germline loops: CDR1 SGDLS, CDR2 YYNGEE. The CDR3 spans 14 residues. The junction had 1 base not matched to a gene; V was cut back by 1 base and J by 1 base. The CDR3 protein is CASSVTSGSYEQYF. CDR3 nucleotides: TGTGCCAGCAGCGTAACTAGCGGATCCTACGAGCAGTACTTC.

This chain uses TRBV11-1 with TRBJ2-5; the D gene could be TRBD1 or TRBD2 (5 bases each). Trimming removed 5 bases from V and 3 bases from J, with 10 bases in between. Germline loops: CDR1 SGHAT, CDR2 FQDESV (reference sequence). The CDR3 loop spans 13 amino acids. The CDR3 nucleotides read TGTGCCAGCAGCCAGGGAGAAAAAGAGACCCAGTACTTC. Translation gives CASSQGEKETQYF.

This chain uses TRBV9 with TRBJ2-7; 8 nucleotides align to TRBD1. V shed 3 bases, J shed 5 bases, and the junction held 13 bases outside the gene matches. The CDR3 extends over 16 amino acids. CDR1 SGDLS and CDR2 YYNGEE come from the germline V gene. The CDR3 DNA sequence: TGTGCCAGCAGCGCAATCGGGACAGGCAAGGGCCACGAGCAGTACTTC. Translating gives CASSAIGTGKGHEQYF.

The chain uses TRBV30 and TRBJ2-5; D call uncertain. Trimming cost V 2 bases and J 1 base, with 17 bases left between them. Germline CDR1 is GTSNPN and CDR2 is SVGIG (reference sequence). The length of the CDR3 is 16 residues. CDR3 coding DNA: TGTGCCTGGAGTCGTCGGAGCCCGATTACCCAAGAGACCCAGTACTTC. It is translated as CAWSRRSPITQETQYF.

This clone was counted once. V gene TRBV3-1 (or the pseudogene TRBV3-2) combines with J gene TRBJ2-2; the D gene is possibly TRBD2 (5 bases). Germline-derived CDR1 and CDR2 are LGHDT and YNNKEL (reference sequence). The length of the CDR3 is 14 residues. Trimming cost V 0 bases and J 9 bases, with 11 bases left between them. The CDR3: CASSQEEESRELFF. In nucleotides, the CDR3 is TGTGCCAGCAGCCAAGAGGAGGAGTCGAGGGAGCTGTTTTTT.

This clone is a singleton in its sample. The chain links TRBV30 to TRBJ2-7, with TRBD2 matching 9 bases. Germline V gene data show CDR1 as GTSNPN and CDR2 as SVGIG (reference sequence). Trimming removed 3 bases from V and 0 bases from J; junction bases left unmatched: 6. The CDR3 sequence is 15 residues long. CDR3 in DNA: TGTGCCTGGAGGCGGGTAGCGGGAGACTCCTACGAGCAGTACTTC. Protein: CAWRRVAGDSYEQYF.

This sequence joins TRBV5-1 and TRBJ2-3; D remains unclear. The CDR3 spans 16 residues. In germline, CDR1 is SGHRS, CDR2 YFSETQ. V gave up 0 bases and J gave up 1 base, with 12 bases separating them. The CDR3 sequence: CASSLGGTRGTDTQYF. CDR3 DNA: TGCGCCAGCAGCTTGGGTGGCACTCGGGGCACAGATACGCAGTATTTT.

This chain uses TRBV6-2 or TRBV6-3 with TRBJ2-7; maybe TRBD2 (5 bases). The CDR3 is made up of 19 amino acids. The ends were cut back, 0 bases at V and 0 bases at J, with 21 bases in the middle. CDR1 is MNHEY and CDR2 is SVGEGT in the germline V gene. In nucleotides, the CDR3 is TGTGCCAGCAGTTACTCGATTCGGGAAGCGGTCATGAGCTCCTACGAGCAGTACTTC. Amino acids: CASSYSIREAVMSSYEQYF.

This chain connects TRBV6-2 or TRBV6-3 to TRBJ2-2; D ambiguous. The V end lost 3 bases, the J end lost 4 bases, and 6 bases lay between the germline ends. CDR1 and CDR2 (germline): MNHEY, SVGEGT. This CDR3 is 13 amino acids long. CDR3 region: CASSYQFTGELFF. The DNA of the CDR3 is TGTGCCAGCAGTTATCAGTTCACCGGGGAGCTGTTTTTT.

This chain links TRBV5-1 with TRBJ2-1; D possibly corresponds to TRBD2 (6 bases). Germline V gives CDR1 SGHRS, CDR2 YFSETQ. CDR3 size: 15 residues. The ends were cut back, 4 bases at V and 0 bases at J, with 11 bases in the middle. CDR3 loop: CASSLGTSSYNEQFF. The CDR3 region has the DNA TGCGCCAGCAGCCTCGGGACTTCCTCCTACAATGAGCAGTTCTTC.

The chain carries TRBV27 and TRBJ2-7; 9 bases match TRBD2. CDR3 length: 14 amino acids. Germline-derived CDR1 and CDR2 are MNHEY and SMNVEV (reference sequence). With 6 bases clipped from V and 3 bases from J, the junction kept 6 bases outside the gene matches. CDR3 loop: CASRRTSANYEQYF. The CDR3 DNA reads as TGTGCCAGCAGGAGGACTAGCGCCAACTACGAGCAGTACTTC.

This clone has just one count. V gene TRBV30 combines with J gene TRBJ1-5; D remains ambiguous. The V and J ends lost 1 base and 9 bases respectively, with 10 bases between them. This CDR3 region has 12 residues. CDR1 and CDR2 from the germline V gene are GTSNPN and SVGIG (reference sequence). Written as DNA, the CDR3 is TGTGCCTGGAGTGGGCTAGCGGGGCCCCAGCATTTT. Amino acid sequence: CAWSGLAGPQHF.

V is TRBV11-3 and J is TRBJ2-1; D is perhaps TRBD2 (5 bases). This CDR3 contains 15 residues. V dropped 1 base and J dropped 0 bases, with 7 bases sitting between them. Germline CDR1 and CDR2: SGHNT and YENEEA. DNA for the CDR3: TGTGCCAGCAGCTTAGCGGGGAGCTCCTACAATGAGCAGTTCTTC. This sequence encodes CASSLAGSSYNEQFF.

The gene calls are TRBV7-2 and TRBJ2-7, with 7 bases matching TRBD1. The V gene's germline CDR1 is SGHTA and CDR2 FQGNSA. There are 15 residues in the CDR3. After removal of 1 base from V and 3 bases from J, the junction contained 6 bases not matched to a gene. CDR3 sequence: CASSLDRGRVYEQYF. The CDR3 DNA reads as TGTGCCAGCAGCTTAGACAGGGGAAGGGTCTACGAGCAGTACTTC.

This chain joins TRBV7-8 and TRBJ2-7; D is possibly TRBD1 (6 bases). The CDR3 runs 13 residues. V gave up 5 bases and J gave up 6 bases, with 14 bases separating them. Germline V gene sequence: CDR1 SGHVS, CDR2 FQNEAQ. The CDR3 DNA reads TGTGCCAGCAGCGAAGCAGGCAGGGGCGAGCAGTACTTC. Protein sequence: CASSEAGRGEQYF.

The J gene is TRBJ2-3, the V gene TRBV19, with 8 positions matching TRBD2. The CDR3 loop spans 15 amino acids. Trimming took 4 bases from V and 4 from J; bases not matched to a gene: 7. Germline V gene lookup returns CDR1 LNHDA and CDR2 SQIVND (reference sequence). The CDR3 coding sequence is TGTGCCAGTAGTACTCCGGGAGGGCCCCCAGATACGCAGTATTTT. This translates into CASSTPGGPPDTQYF.

The gene calls are TRBV5-6 and TRBJ2-3; D remains ambiguous. The CDR3 is 11 residues long. The germline V and J ends were trimmed by 1 base and 6 bases, with 3 bases remaining between them. Germline V gene lookup returns CDR1 SGHDT and CDR2 YYEEEE. CDR3 bases: TGTGCCAGCAGCTTGCTGGATACGCAGTATTTT. It codes for CASSLLDTQYF.